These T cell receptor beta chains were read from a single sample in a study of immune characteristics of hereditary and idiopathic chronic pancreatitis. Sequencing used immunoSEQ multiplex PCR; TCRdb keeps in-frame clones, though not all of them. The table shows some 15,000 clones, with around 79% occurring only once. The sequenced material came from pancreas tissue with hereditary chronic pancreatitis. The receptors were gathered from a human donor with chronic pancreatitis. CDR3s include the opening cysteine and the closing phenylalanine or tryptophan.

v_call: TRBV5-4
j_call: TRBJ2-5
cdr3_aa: CASSGPREGRETQYF

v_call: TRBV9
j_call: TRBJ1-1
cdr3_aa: CASSVAWGREAFF

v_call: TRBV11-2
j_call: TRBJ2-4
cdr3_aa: CASSSTGSGVIAKNIQYF

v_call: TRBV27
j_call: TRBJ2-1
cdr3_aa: CASRPTISVYNEQFF

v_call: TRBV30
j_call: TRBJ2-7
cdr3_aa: CAWSPKTAGVGAYEQYF

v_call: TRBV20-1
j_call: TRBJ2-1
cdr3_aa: CSASGEEQFF

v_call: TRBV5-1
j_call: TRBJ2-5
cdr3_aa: CASSEQTYQETQYF

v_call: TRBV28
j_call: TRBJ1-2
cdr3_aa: CASSYLNYGYTF

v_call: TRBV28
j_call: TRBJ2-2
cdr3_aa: CASSLLLSGRAGTGELFF

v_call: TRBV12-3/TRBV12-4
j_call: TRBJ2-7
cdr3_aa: CASSYTSSEQYF

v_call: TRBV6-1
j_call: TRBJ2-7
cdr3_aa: CASSELAGGFYEQYF

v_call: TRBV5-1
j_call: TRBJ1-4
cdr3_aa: CASRMNEKLFF

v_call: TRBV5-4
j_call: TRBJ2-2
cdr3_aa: CASSRWDGNTGELFF

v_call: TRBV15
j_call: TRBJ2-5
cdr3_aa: CATSRGQGQETQYF

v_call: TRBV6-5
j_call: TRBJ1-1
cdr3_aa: CASRRQNTEAFF

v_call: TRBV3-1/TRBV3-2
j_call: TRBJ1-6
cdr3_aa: CASSQVEQSSPLHF

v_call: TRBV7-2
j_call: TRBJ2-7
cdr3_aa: CASSRSQAVSYEQYF

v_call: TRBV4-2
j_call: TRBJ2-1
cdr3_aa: CASSPGTGLGVASYNEQFF

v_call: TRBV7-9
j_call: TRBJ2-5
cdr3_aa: CASSLLVVADETQYF

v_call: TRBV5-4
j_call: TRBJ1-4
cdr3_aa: CASSLQGAAEKLFF

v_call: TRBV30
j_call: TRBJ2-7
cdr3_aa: CAWSVQAGQYF

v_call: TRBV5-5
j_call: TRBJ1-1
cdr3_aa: CASSLGLTGTEAFF

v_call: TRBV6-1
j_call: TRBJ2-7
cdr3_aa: CASSERGRRAYEQYF

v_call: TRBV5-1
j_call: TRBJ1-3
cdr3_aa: CASSPQGPISGNTIYF

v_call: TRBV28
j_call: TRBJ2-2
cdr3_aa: CASSFLLVGNTGELFF

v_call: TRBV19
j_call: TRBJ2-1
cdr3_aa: CASSIPSGDYNEQFF

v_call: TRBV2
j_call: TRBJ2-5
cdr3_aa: CASSEGGLGRRETQYF

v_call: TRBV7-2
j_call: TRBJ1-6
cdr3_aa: CASRSDSYNSPLHF

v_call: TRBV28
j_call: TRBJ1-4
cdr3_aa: CASSNPGTGEKLFF

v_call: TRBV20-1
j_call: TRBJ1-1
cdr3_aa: CSAVSRGAFF

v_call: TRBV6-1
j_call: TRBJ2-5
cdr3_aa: CASSGDRGEIKETQYF

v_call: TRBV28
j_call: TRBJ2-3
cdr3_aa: CASSLSVGSGTQYF

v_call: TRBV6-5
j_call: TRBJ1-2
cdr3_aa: CASIFGGQVNGYTF

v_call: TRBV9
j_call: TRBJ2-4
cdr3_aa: CASSDPTRTSRDIQYF

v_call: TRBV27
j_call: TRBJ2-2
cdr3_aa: CASSREGQHTGELFF

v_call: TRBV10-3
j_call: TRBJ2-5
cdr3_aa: CAISERGRETQYF

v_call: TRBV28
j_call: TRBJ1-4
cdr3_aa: CASSQGAGLWDEKLFF

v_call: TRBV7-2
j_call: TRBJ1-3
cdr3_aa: CASSLGGAGNTIYF

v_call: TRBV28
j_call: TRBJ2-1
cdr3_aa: CASSRRLETTNEQFF

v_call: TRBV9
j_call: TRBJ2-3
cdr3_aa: CASSVAGSTDTQYF

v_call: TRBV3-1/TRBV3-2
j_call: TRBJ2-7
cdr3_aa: CASSQDGVQSSSYEQYF

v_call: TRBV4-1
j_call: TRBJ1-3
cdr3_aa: CASSRGQGAAGNTIYF

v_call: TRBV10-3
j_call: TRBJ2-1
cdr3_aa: CAIRIASSSYNEQFF

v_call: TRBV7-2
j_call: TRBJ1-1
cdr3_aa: CASSLAPGANTEAFF

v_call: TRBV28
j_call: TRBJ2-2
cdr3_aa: CASRLTSGNTGELFF

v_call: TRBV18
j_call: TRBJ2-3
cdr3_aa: CASSPVTDTQYF

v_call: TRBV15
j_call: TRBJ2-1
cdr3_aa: CATSSPQTGDVYEQFF

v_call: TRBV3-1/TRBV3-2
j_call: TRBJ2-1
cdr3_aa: CASSPRWTDNEQFF

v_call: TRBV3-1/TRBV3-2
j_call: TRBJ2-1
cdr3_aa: CASSPGTSGSNEQFF

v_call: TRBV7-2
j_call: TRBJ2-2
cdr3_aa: CASSLGVDRLNTGELFF

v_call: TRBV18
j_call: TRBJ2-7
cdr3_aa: CASSPASTYYEQYF